These 2 T cell receptor beta chains share one sample of origin, sequenced in a study of cytomegalovirus exposure and HLA in healthy donors. With 60 Vbeta and 13 Jbeta primers, the PCR was carried out. Libraries were prepared by immunoSEQ multiplex PCR; TCRdb keeps only in-frame clonotypes and omits some of them. The sample holds tens of thousands of clones, about 76% seen once. Sequenced sample: PBMCs. These receptor sequences come from a man between 18 and 35 years old in good health and CMV-seronegative.

V gene TRBV6-5 combines with J gene TRBJ2-5; perhaps TRBD2 as D (7 bases). Germline assignment: CDR1 MNHEY and CDR2 SVGAGI. The CDR3 length is 15 residues. V was cut by 4 bases and J by 5 bases, with 17 bases left in between. Here the CDR3 reads CASSSPGGVPETQYF. CDR3 DNA sequence: TGTGCCAGCAGTTCGCCGGGGGGCGTCCCGGAGACCCAGTACTTC.

This clone was seen only once. This chain links TRBV4-1 with TRBJ2-7, with 7 bases identical to TRBD2. V gave up 3 bases and J gave up 3 bases; unmatched junction bases: 8. Germline CDR1 is MGHRA and CDR2 is YSYEKL. The CDR3 has 15 residues. CDR3 protein: CASSQTQGGVYEQYV. The CDR3, as DNA: TGCGCCAGCAGCCAGACGCAGGGAGGGGTCTACGAGCAGTACGTC.